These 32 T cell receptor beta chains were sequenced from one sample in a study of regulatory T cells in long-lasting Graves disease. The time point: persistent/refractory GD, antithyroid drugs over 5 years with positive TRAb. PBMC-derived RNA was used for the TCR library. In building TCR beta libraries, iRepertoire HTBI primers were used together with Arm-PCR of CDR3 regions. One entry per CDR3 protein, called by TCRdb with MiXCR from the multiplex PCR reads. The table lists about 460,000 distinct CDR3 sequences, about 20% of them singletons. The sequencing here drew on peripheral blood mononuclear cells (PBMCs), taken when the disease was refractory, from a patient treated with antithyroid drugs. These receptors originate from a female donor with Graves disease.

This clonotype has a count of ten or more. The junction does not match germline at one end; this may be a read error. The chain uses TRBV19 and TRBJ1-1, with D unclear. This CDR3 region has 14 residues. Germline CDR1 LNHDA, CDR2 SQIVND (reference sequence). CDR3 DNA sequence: TGTGCCAGCAGTAACGGGCAGTTGAACACTGAAGCTTTCTTT. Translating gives CASSNGQLNTEAFF.

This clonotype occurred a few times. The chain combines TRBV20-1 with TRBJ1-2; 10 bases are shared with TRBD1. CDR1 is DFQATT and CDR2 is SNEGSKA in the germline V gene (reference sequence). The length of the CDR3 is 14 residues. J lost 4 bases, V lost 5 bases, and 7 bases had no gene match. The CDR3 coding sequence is TGCAGTGCTCAACGGACAGGGGGGGGCTATGGCTACACCTTC. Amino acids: CSAQRTGGGYGYTF.

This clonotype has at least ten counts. In DNA form, the CDR3 reads TGTGCCAGCAGCTTAGCTGCAACTAATGAAAAACTGTTTTTT. Translation gives CASSLAATNEKLFF. The chain uses TRBV7-9 and TRBJ1-4, with D unresolved. Germline CDR1 SEHNR, CDR2 FQNEAQ (reference sequence). This CDR3 contains 14 residues. V was trimmed by 0 bases and J by 0 bases, leaving 2 bases between them.

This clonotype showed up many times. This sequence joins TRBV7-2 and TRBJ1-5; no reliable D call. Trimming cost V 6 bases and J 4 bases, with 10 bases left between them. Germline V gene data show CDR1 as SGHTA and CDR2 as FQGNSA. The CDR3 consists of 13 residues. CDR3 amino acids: CASSLSGNQPQHF. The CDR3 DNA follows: TGTGCCAGCAGTTTATCGGGGAATCAGCCCCAGCATTTT.

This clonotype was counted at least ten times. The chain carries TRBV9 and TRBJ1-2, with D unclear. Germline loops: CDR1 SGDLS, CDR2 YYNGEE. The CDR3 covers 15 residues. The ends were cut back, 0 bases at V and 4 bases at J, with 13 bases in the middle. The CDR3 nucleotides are TGTGCCAGCAGCGTAGCCCTCGAAGGGTTCTATGGCTACACCTTC. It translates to CASSVALEGFYGYTF.

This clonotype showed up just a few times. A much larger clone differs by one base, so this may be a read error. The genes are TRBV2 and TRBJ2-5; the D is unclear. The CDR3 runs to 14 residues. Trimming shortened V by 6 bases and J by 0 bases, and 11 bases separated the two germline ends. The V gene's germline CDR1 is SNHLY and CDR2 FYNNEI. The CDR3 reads CASSRPLYQETQYF. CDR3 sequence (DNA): TGTGCCAGCAGCCGACCTTTGTACCAAGAGACCCAGTACTTC. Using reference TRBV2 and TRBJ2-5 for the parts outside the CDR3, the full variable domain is EPEVTQTPSHQVTQMGQEVILRCVPISNHLYFYWYRQILGQKVEFLVSFYNNEISEKSEIFDDQFSVERPDGSNFTLKIRSTKLEDSAMYFCASSRPLYQETQYFGPGTRLLVL.

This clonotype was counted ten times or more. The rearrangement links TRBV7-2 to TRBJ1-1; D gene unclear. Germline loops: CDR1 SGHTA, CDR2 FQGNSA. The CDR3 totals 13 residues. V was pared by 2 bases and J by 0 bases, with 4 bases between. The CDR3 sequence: CASSLPVNTEAFF. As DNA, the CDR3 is TGTGCCAGCAGCTTACCGGTGAACACTGAAGCTTTCTTT.

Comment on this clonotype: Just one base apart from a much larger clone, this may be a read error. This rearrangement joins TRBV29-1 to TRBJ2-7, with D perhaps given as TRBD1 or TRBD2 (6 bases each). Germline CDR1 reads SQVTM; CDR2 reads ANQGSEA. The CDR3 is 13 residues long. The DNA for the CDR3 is TGCAGCGTCGACTCGGGGGCGGGCTACGGGCAGTACTTC. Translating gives CSVDSGAGYGQYF.

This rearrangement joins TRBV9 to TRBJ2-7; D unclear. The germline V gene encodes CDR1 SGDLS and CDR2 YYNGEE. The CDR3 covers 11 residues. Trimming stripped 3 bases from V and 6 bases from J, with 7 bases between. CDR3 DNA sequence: TGTGCCAGCAGCGCTGCAGGCGAGCAGTACTTC. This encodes CASSAAGEQYF.

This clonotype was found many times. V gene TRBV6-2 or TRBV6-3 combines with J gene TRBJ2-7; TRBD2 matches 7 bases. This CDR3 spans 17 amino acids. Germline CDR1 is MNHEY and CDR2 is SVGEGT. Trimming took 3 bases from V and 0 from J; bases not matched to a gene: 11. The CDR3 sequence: CASSYVPLRDYSYEQYF. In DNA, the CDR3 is TGTGCCAGCAGTTATGTTCCACTTCGGGACTACTCCTACGAGCAGTACTTC.

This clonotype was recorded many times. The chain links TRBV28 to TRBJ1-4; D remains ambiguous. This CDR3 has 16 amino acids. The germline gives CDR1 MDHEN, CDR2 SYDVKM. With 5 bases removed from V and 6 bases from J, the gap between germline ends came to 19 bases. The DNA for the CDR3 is TGTGCCAGCAGTCCCCTGTTGGACGGCGTGGATGAAAAACTGTTTTTT. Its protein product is CASSPLLDGVDEKLFF.

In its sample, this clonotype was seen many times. Here the CDR3 DNA reads TGTGCCATCGCGCCGTCGGACCGTTCCAAAAACATTCAGTACTTC. This gives the protein CAIAPSDRSKNIQYF. The V call is TRBV10-3, the J call TRBJ2-4; D uncertain. Germline V gene lookup returns CDR1 ENHRY and CDR2 SYGVKD. Trimming shortened V by 8 bases and J by 2 bases, and 16 bases separated the two germline ends. The CDR3 is 15 residues long.

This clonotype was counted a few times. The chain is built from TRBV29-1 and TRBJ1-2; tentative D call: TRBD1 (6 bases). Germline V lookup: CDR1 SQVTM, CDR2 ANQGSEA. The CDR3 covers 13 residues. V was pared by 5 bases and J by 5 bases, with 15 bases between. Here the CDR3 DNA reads TGCAGCGTTCACACGGGGGCTGGTTATGGCTACACCTTC. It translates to CSVHTGAGYGYTF.

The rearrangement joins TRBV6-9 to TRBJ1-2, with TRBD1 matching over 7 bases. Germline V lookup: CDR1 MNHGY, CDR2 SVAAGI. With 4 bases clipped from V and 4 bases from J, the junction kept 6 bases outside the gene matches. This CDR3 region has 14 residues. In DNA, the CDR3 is TGTGCCAGCAGTTCCGTCGGGACAGCCTATGGCTACACCTTC. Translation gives CASSSVGTAYGYTF.

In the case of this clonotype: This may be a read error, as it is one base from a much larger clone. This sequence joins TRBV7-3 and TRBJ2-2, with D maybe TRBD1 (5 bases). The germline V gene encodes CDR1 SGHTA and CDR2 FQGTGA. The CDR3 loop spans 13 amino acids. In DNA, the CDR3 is TGTGCCGGCAGCGCGACAGTCACCGGGGAGCTGTTTTTT. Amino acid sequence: CAGSATVTGELFF.

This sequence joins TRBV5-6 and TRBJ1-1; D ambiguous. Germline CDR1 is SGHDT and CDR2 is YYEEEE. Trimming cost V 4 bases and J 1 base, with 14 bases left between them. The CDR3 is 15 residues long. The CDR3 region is CASSTRGRPNTEAFF. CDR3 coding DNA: TGTGCCAGCAGCACCAGAGGACGGCCGAACACTGAAGCTTTCTTT.

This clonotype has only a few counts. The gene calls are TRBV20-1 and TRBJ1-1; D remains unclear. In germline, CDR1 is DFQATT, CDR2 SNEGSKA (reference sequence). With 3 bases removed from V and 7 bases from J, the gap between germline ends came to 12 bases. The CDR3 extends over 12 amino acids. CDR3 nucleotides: TGCAGTGCTAGGAAATTCGGTAATGAAGCTTTCTTT. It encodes CSARKFGNEAFF.

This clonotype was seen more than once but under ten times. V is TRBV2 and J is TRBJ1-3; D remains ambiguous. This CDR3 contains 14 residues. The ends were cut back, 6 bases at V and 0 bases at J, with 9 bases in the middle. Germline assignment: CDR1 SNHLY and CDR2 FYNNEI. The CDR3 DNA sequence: TGTGCCAGCAGGGCAGCGAGCTCTGGAAACACCATATATTTT. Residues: CASRAASSGNTIYF.

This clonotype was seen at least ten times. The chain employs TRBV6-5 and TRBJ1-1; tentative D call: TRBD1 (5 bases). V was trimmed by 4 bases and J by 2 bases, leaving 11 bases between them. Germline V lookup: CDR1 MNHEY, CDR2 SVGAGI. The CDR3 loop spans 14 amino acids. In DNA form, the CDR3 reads TGTGCCAGCAGTTGGGGGTCCCTTAACACTGAAGCTTTCTTT. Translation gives CASSWGSLNTEAFF.

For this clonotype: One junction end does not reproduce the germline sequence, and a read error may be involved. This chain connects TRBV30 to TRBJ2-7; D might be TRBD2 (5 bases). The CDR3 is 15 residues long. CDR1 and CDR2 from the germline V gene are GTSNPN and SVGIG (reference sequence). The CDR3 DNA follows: TGTGCCTGGAGTGTTGAGAGCGGTTCCTCCAACGAGCAGTACTTC. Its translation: CAWSVESGSSNEQYF. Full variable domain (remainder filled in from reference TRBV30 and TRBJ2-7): SQTIHQWPATLVQPVGSPLSLECTVEGTSNPNLYWYRQAAGRGLQLLFYSVGIGQISSEVPQNLSASRPQDRQFILSSKKLLLSDSGFYLCAWSVESGSSNEQYFGPGTRLTVT.

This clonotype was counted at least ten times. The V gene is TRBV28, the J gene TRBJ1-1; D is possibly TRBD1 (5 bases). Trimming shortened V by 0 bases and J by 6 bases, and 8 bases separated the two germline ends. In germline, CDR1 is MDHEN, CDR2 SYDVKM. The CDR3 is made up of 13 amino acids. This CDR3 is CASSLWRDPEAFF. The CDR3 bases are TGTGCCAGCAGTTTATGGCGGGACCCTGAAGCTTTCTTT.

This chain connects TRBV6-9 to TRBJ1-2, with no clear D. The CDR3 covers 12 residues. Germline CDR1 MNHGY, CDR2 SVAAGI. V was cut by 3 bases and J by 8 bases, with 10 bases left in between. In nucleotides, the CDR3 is TGTGCCAGCAGTTACTCGAATAGCGGCTACACCTTC. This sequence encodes CASSYSNSGYTF.

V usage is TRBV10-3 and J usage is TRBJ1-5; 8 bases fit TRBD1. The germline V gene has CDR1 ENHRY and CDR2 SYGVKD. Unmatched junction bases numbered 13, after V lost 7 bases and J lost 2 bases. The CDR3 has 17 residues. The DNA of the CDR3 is TGTGCCATCAAGGACAGGGACGAGGGGTCCGGCAATCAGCCCCAGCATTTT. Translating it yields CAIKDRDEGSGNQPQHF.

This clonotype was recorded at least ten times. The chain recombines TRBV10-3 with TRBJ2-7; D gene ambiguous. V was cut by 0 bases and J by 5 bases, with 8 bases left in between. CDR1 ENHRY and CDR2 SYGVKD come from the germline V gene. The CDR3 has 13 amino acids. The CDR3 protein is CAISESNGDEQYF. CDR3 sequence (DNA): TGTGCCATCAGTGAGTCGAATGGCGACGAGCAGTACTTC.

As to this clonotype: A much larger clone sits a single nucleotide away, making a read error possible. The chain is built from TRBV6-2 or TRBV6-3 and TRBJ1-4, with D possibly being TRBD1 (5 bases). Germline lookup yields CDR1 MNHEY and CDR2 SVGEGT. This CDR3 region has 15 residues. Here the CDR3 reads CASSARQFSNKKLFF. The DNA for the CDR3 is TGTGCCAGCAGTGCCCGACAGTTTTCTAATAAAAAACTGTTTTTT.

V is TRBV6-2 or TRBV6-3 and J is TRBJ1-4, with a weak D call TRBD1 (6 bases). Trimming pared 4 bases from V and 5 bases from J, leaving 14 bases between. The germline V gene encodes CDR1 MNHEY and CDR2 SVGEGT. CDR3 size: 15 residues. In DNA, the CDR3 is TGTGCCAGCAGTTTTTGGACAGATCCAAATGAAAAACTGTTTTTT. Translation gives CASSFWTDPNEKLFF.

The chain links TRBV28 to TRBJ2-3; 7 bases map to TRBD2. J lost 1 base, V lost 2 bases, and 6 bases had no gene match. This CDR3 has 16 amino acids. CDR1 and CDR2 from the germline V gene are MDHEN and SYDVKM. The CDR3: CASSLPRGEGTDTQYF. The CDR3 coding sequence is TGTGCCAGCAGTTTACCACGGGGGGAGGGCACAGATACGCAGTATTTT.

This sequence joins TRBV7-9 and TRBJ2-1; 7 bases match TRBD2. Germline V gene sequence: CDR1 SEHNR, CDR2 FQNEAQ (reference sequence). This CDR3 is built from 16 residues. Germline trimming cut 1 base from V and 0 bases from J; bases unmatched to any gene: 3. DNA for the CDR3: TGTGCCAGCAGCTTAGGTGCGGGAGTCTCCTACAATGAGCAGTTCTTC. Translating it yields CASSLGAGVSYNEQFF.

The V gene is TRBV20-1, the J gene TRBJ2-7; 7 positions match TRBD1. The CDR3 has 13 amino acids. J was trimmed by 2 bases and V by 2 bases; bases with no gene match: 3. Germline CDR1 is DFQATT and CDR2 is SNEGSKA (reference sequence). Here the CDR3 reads CSARKTGTYEQYF. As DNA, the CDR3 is TGCAGTGCTAGAAAGACAGGGACCTACGAGCAGTACTTC.

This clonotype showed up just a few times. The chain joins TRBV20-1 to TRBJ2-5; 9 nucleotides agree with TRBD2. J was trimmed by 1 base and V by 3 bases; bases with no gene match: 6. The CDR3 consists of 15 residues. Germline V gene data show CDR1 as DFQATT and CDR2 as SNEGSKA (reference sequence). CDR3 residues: CSASGREGLQETQYF. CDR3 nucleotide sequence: TGCAGTGCTAGCGGGCGGGAGGGGCTCCAAGAGACCCAGTACTTC.

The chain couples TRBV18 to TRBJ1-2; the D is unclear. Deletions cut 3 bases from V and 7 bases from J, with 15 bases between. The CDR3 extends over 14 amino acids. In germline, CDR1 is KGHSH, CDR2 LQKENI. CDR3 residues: CASSPPGREAGYTF. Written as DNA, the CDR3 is TGTGCCAGCTCACCTCCCGGGAGGGAGGCTGGCTACACCTTC.

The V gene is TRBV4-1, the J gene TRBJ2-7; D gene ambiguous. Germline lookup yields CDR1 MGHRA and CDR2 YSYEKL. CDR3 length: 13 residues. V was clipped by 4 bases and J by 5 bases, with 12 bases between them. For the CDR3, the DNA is TGCGCCAGCAGCCCTCCGGAGTCCCACGAGCAGTACTTC. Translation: CASSPPESHEQYF.